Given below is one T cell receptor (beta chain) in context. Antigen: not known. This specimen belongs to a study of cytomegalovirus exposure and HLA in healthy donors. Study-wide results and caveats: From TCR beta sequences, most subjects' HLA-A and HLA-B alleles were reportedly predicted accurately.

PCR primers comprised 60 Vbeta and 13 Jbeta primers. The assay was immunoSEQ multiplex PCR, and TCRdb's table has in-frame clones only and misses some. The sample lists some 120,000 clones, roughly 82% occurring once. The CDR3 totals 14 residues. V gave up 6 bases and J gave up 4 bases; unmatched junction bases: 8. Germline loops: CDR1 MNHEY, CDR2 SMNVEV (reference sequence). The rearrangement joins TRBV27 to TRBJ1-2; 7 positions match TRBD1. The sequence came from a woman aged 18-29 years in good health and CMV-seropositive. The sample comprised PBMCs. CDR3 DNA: TGTGCCAGCAGAACGGCAGGGGGTGGCTATGGCTACACCTTC. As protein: CASRTAGGGYGYTF.